Described below is a single T cell receptor beta chain sequence and its context. Its antigen remains undetermined. No base qualities exist here, and no much larger clone lies one base off it. Instrument on record: Illumina NovaSeq 6000. TCRalpha and TCRbeta cDNA libraries were constructed by 5'RACE with constant-segment primers, with sample barcodes and unique molecular identifiers being introduced. RNA was extracted from every sample with Trizol reagent. Library amplification was performed in two PCR steps, and a second sample barcode and Illumina TruSeq adapters were introduced in the second step. Sequencing of libraries was performed on an Illumina NovaSeq with 2 x 150 bp paired-end reads. The paper's processing steps were these. Demultiplexing of reads and collapsing into UMI-guided consensus sequences were performed with migec v1.2.7. Using mixcr v2.1.11, UMI consensuses were aligned to TRA and TRB V and J templates and then assembled into clonotypes. Expanded or contracted clonotypes were those called significant by both edgeR and NoisET, with noise models trained on biological replicates. For edgeR calls, a false discovery rate-adjusted p below 0.01 and a log2 fold-change threshold of 1 were applied. As an exploratory analysis of dynamics, max-normalized trajectories of the 1000 most abundant clonotypes were examined by PCA with hierarchical clustering. Separately sequenced CD4+ and CD8+ repertoires were used to assign a CD4 or CD8 phenotype to each responding clone. TCRdb ran its own pipeline on the public reads, namely fastp trimming at Q25 and MiXCR clone calling, and kept in-frame beta chains. Each entry is one CDR3 protein sequence, shown with its most common DNA and genes. Clone size and V and J calls follow TCRdb, not the original study. This sample lists 150,000 or so distinct CDR3 sequences; 25% to 40% were detected once. The top ten hold 12% of the sample.

This specimen comes from a study of T-cell memory formation after mild COVID-19 (dated by TCRdb to about 2021). Background on the whole study: TCR sequence clusters from the two donors were found to be largely donor specific. In a couple of donors, T-cell clones that expanded and contracted after mild COVID-19 were tracked by sequencing TCRalpha and TCRbeta repertoires over time. Two young, previously healthy adult volunteers, one female and one male, were included in the cohort.

General conclusions and limits of the study: The study included only a couple of mild cases, and larger cohorts that include severe cases with pre-infection samples were judged to be necessary. Some responding clones were detected in pre-infection memory, suggesting pre-existing cross-reactive memory T cells joined the SARS-CoV-2 response. Balanced CD4/CD8 phenotypes were observed for clones contracting from day 15 to 85, whereas a bias towards CD4+ was observed for a second wave of clones expanding from day 15 to 37. SARS-CoV-2 specificity was not confirmed for the second-wave clones peaking on day 37. Contracting CD4+ clones turned up mainly in the CM and EM memory subsets, whereas EMRA was where CD8+ clones were enriched.

Germline trimming: 7 bases from V, 0 bases from J; junction bases outside gene matches: 13. The germline V gene sets CDR1 to SGHRS and CDR2 to YFSETQ. The cysteine opens and the phenylalanine closes a CDR3 of 16 amino acids. Only the CDR3 region is kept as DNA, spanning 48 bases read in frame from base 1. PBMCs were isolated by Ficoll-Paque density gradient centrifugation. This TCR was recovered from an adult woman who had mild COVID-19 (a few samples of this study predate the infection). The sample titles of this study are shuffled in the database, so cell type and time point are left out; the donor was told from shared clones. Sample: PBMCs or a T cell subset sorted from them (not recorded which). This receptor chain uses TRBV5-1 and TRBJ2-7; 7 middle bases align to TRBD2. The CDR3 protein is CASGISMGGSSYEQYF. The nucleotide sequence is given as TGCGCCAGCGGCATTTCAATGGGCGGGAGCTCCTACGAGCAGTACTTC.